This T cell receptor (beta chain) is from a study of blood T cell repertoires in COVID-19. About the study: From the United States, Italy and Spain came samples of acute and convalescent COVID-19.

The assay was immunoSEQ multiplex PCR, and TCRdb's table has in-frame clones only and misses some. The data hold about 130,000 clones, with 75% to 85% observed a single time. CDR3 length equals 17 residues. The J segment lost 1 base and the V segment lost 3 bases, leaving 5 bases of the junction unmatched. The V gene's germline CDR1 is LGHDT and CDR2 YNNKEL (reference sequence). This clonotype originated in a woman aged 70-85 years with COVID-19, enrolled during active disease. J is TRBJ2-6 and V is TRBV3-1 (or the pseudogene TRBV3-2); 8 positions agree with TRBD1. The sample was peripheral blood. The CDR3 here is CASSHGQGLSGANVLTF. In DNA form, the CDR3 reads TGTGCCAGCAGCCACGGACAGGGCCTTTCTGGGGCCAACGTCCTGACTTTC.